This T cell receptor beta chain derives from a study of T-cell reconstitution after alpha-beta-depleted transplantation in children. It was with unique molecular identifiers that the TCRbeta library was prepared. TCRdb passed the PCR reads through MiXCR, listing each CDR3 protein once. The sample has roughly 590,000 distinct CDR3 sequences; roughly 15% are singletons. This clonotype was observed at least ten times. The CDR3 is made up of 13 amino acids. Germline values: CDR1 MNHNS, CDR2 SASEGT. After removal of 6 bases from V and 9 bases from J, the junction contained 7 bases not matched to a gene. The sample was PBMCs from the stem cell graft donor, taken from the stem cell graft. The sequence was obtained from a human donor who donated a stem cell graft to a child with acute myeloid leukemia. This chain connects TRBV6-1 to TRBJ2-2; TRBD1 aligns across 7 bases. CDR3 DNA sequence: TGTGCCAGCAGAAACAGGGGTAATCGGGAGCTGTTTTTT. Its translation: CASRNRGNRELFF.